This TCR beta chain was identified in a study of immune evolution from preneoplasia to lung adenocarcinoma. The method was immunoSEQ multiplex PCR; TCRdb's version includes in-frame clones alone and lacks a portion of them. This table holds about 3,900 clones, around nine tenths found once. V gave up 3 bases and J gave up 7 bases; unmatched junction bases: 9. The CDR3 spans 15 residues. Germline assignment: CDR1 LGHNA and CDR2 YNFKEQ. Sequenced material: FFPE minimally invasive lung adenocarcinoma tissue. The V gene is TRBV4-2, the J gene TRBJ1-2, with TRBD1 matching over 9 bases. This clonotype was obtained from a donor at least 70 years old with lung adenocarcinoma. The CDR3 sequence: CASSHRDRVGSGYTF. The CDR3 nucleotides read TGTGCCAGCAGCCACCGGGACAGGGTTGGAAGTGGCTACACCTTC.